This TCR beta chain was captured in a study of cytomegalovirus exposure and HLA in healthy donors. The PCR was carried out with 60 Vbeta primers and 13 Jbeta primers. Libraries were prepared by immunoSEQ multiplex PCR; TCRdb keeps only in-frame clonotypes and omits some of them. The sample has about 160,000 clones, roughly 83% seen once. CDR1 is LGHNA, CDR2 YNFKEQ, per germline. The CDR3 spans 15 residues. The V gene lost 0 bases and the J gene lost 8 bases, with 14 bases spanning the gap. This clone was observed a handful of times. Source material: PBMCs. The TCR originated in a human donor in good health. V is TRBV4-2 and J is TRBJ2-1, with D possibly matching TRBD1 (5 bases). In DNA form, the CDR3 reads TGTGCCAGCAGCCAAGAACCAGGGTCCGTGGATGAGCAGTTCTTC. This encodes CASSQEPGSVDEQFF.